The 16 T cell receptor beta chains below all came from one sample that was sequenced in a study of neurological immune-mediated disorders. TCRdb processed the 5' RACE reads anew with MiXCR; each CDR3 protein has one entry. The data contain roughly 70,000 distinct CDR3 sequences, around 3.9% of them singletons. The sequencing sample was made of PBMCs. The origin of the receptors is a man aged 25-45 years with multiple sclerosis.

This clonotype appeared many times. V and J are TRBV6-5 and TRBJ2-7, with TRBD1 identical over 8 bases. Germline values: CDR1 MNHEY, CDR2 SVGAGI. This CDR3 has 12 residues. The trim removed 8 bases at V and 4 bases at J, leaving 4 bases unmatched. DNA of the CDR3: TGTGCCAGCGGGACAGGTTTGTACGAGCAGTACTTC. This translates into CASGTGLYEQYF.

This clonotype was recorded at least ten times. This sequence joins TRBV11-2 and TRBJ2-1; 7 nucleotides match TRBD1. The J segment lost 0 bases and the V segment lost 4 bases, leaving 9 bases of the junction unmatched. The germline CDR1 and CDR2 sequences are SGHAT and FQNNGV. CDR3 length: 17 residues. The CDR3 region is CASSSPSDRTSYNEQFF. The CDR3 bases are TGTGCCAGCAGCTCCCCTTCGGACAGGACCTCCTACAATGAGCAGTTCTTC.

This clonotype was found many times. The V and J genes are TRBV6-5 and TRBJ1-5, with 9 bases aligning to TRBD1. After removal of 5 bases from V and 6 bases from J, the junction contained 2 bases not matched to a gene. The CDR3 is made up of 13 amino acids. The germline gives CDR1 MNHEY, CDR2 SVGAGI. The CDR3 reads CASSRQGGQPQHF. The DNA for the CDR3 is TGTGCCAGCAGTCGACAGGGGGGTCAGCCCCAGCATTTT.

Note on this clonotype: This may be a read error, as it is one base from a much larger clone. The chain carries TRBV5-1 and TRBJ1-1; perhaps TRBD1 as D (6 bases). Germline V gene data show CDR1 as SGHRS and CDR2 as YFSETQ. There are 13 residues in the CDR3. The V gene lost 4 bases and the J gene lost 8 bases, with 15 bases spanning the gap. Here the CDR3 reads CASSPDSLKEAFF. DNA for the CDR3: TGCGCCAGCAGCCCGGACAGTCTCAAAGAAGCTTTCTTT.

Many counts were recorded for this clonotype. CDR3 in amino acids: CASSPGQLNEKLFF. Here the CDR3 DNA reads TGCGCCAGCAGCCCGGGACAGCTTAATGAAAAACTGTTTTTT. The chain recombines TRBV5-1 with TRBJ1-4; the match to TRBD1 covers 7 bases. Germline V gene data show CDR1 as SGHRS and CDR2 as YFSETQ. This CDR3 has 14 amino acids. Trimming removed 4 bases from V and 4 bases from J; junction bases left unmatched: 4.

There are a few counts of this clonotype. The chain joins TRBV6-6 to TRBJ1-2; D remains unclear. Germline lookup yields CDR1 MNHNY and CDR2 SVGAGI (reference sequence). The V end lost 0 bases, the J end lost 6 bases, and 8 bases lay between the germline ends. CDR3 size: 13 residues. CDR3 sequence reads: CASSYSKGNGYTF. For the CDR3, the DNA is TGTGCCAGCAGTTACTCGAAGGGAAATGGCTACACCTTC.

This clonotype was picked up a small number of times. This chain joins TRBV20-1 and TRBJ2-6; perhaps TRBD1 as D (6 bases). This CDR3 is 17 amino acids long. CDR1 is DFQATT, CDR2 SNEGSKA, per germline (reference sequence). Trimming pared 3 bases from V and 0 bases from J, leaving 15 bases between. The CDR3 loop reads CSARDPQGSSGANVLTF. CDR3 DNA: TGCAGTGCTAGGGACCCCCAGGGGAGCTCTGGGGCCAACGTCCTGACTTTC.

This clonotype was picked up many times. J is TRBJ2-2 and V is TRBV5-6; D is perhaps TRBD1 (7 bases). CDR1 is SGHDT, CDR2 YYEEEE, per germline. This CDR3 contains 14 residues. V lost 7 bases, J lost 6 bases, and 16 bases lay in between. CDR3: CASRAGGIAGELFF. In DNA, the CDR3 is TGTGCCAGCCGCGCAGGGGGGATCGCCGGGGAGCTGTTTTTT.

The chain is built from TRBV27 and TRBJ1-2; weak D call: TRBD1 (5 bases). CDR3 length: 13 amino acids. V was shortened by 2 bases and J by 5 bases, with 9 bases between the two germline ends. Looked up from germline, CDR1 is MNHEY and CDR2 is SMNVEV (reference sequence). The CDR3 sequence is CASSLQGKYGYTF. DNA of the CDR3: TGTGCCAGCAGTTTACAGGGAAAGTATGGCTACACCTTC.

The CDR3 sequence: CASSDRGGYSPLHF. The CDR3 DNA follows: TGCGCCAGCAGTGATCGGGGGGGGTATTCACCCCTCCACTTT. The rearrangement joins TRBV10-2 to TRBJ1-6; a weak D match, TRBD1 (5 bases). The germline CDR1 and CDR2 sequences are WSHSY and SAAADI. Trimming cost V 3 bases and J 8 bases, with 11 bases left between them. CDR3 length: 14 residues.

This clonotype was counted many times. This sequence joins TRBV5-1 and TRBJ1-3; D remains ambiguous. Germline V gives CDR1 SGHRS, CDR2 YFSETQ. Trimming cost V 4 bases and J 5 bases, with 13 bases left between them. The CDR3 sequence is 14 residues long. The CDR3 bases are TGCGCCAGCAGCCTTAGTGACGCCCGAAACACCATATATTTT. Protein sequence: CASSLSDARNTIYF.

This clonotype was counted at least ten times. This chain links TRBV7-2 with TRBJ1-1; D remains ambiguous. V lost 2 bases and J 4 bases, leaving 17 bases between the germline ends. CDR3 length: 16 residues. Germline V gene sequence: CDR1 SGHTA, CDR2 FQGNSA. CDR3 sequence reads: CASSLPGPGLGTEAFF. CDR3 coding DNA: TGTGCCAGCAGCTTACCGGGCCCCGGATTGGGCACTGAAGCTTTCTTT. Supplemented by reference TRBV7-2 and TRBJ1-1, the full variable domain reads GAGVSQSPSNKVTEKGKDVELRCDPISGHTALYWYRQSLGQGLEFLIYFQGNSAPDKSGLPSDRFSAERTGGSVSTLTIQRTQQEDSAVYLCASSLPGPGLGTEAFFGQGTRLTVV.

This clonotype was seen a handful of times. One junction end does not reproduce the germline sequence, and a read error may be involved. The genes are TRBV5-6 and TRBJ1-6; 8 positions match TRBD1. CDR3 length: 14 residues. Germline V lookup: CDR1 SGHDT, CDR2 YYEEEE. This CDR3 reads CASSYGQGSSPLNF. The CDR3 bases are TGTGCCAGCAGCTACGGACAGGGTAGTTCACCCCTCAACTTT.

There are many counts of this clonotype. At one end the junction does not follow the germline gene, possibly because of a read error. The chain has TRBV7-9 and TRBJ1-6; possibly TRBD1 for D (5 bases). Germline loops: CDR1 SEHNR, CDR2 FQNEAQ (reference sequence). The CDR3 totals 15 residues. The CDR3 DNA follows: TGTGCCAGCAGCTGGGGACGGAAAGATAATTCACCCCTCAACTTT. It is translated as CASSWGRKDNSPLNF.

Ten or more counts support this clonotype. The chain recombines TRBV5-6 with TRBJ2-5; 9 bases agree with TRBD1. Per germline, CDR1 SGHDT and CDR2 YYEEEE. This CDR3 is 14 amino acids long. V trimming: 5 bases; J trimming: 5 bases; junction bases outside the gene matches: 7. The CDR3 DNA reads TGTGCCAGCAGTCAGGGACAGGGTGGGGAGACCCAGTACTTC. Protein product: CASSQGQGGETQYF.

This clonotype was counted only a few times. Sequence at one end of the junction differs from germline and may be a read error. This CDR3 reads CASSPNGPSSGKTIYF. In nucleotides, the CDR3 is TGTGCCAGCAGCCCAAACGGGCCCAGCTCTGGAAAAACCATATATTTT. V usage is TRBV27 and J usage is TRBJ1-3, with D hard to call. CDR3 size: 16 residues. Per germline, CDR1 MNHEY and CDR2 SMNVEV (reference sequence).